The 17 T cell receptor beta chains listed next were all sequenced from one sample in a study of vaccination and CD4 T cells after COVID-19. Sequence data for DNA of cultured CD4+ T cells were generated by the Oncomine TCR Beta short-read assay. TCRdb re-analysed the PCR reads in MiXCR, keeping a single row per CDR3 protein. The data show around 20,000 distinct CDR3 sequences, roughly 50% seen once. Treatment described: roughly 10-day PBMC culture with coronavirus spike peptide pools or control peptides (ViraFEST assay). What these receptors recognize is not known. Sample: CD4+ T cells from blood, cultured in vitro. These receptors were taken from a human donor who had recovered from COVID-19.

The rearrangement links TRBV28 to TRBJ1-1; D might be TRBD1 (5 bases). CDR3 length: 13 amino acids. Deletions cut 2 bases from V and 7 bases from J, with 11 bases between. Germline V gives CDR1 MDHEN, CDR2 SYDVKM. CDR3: CASSLPGEGEAFF. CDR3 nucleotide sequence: TGTGCCAGCAGTTTACCGGGGGAAGGTGAAGCTTTCTTT.

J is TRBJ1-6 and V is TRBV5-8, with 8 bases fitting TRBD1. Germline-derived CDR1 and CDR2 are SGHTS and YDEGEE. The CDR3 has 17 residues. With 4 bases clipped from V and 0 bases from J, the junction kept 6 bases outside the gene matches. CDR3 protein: CASSPRTGSSYNSPLHF. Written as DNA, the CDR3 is TGTGCCAGCAGCCCCAGGACAGGGAGCTCCTATAATTCACCCCTCCACTTT.

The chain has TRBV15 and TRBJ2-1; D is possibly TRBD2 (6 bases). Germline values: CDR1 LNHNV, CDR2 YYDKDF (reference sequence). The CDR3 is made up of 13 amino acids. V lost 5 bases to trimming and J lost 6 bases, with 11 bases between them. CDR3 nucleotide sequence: TGTGCCACCAGCTCCGGGACTTTCAATGAGCAGTTCTTC. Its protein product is CATSSGTFNEQFF.

The CDR3, as DNA: TGTGCCAGCAGTCCGGGACTGGATAACTATGGCTACACCTTC. Translated, it gives CASSPGLDNYGYTF. The rearrangement uses TRBV6-1 and TRBJ1-2; D possibly corresponds to TRBD1 (5 bases). CDR3 size: 14 residues. V dropped 5 bases and J dropped 1 base, with 11 bases sitting between them. Germline CDR1 is MNHNS and CDR2 is SASEGT.

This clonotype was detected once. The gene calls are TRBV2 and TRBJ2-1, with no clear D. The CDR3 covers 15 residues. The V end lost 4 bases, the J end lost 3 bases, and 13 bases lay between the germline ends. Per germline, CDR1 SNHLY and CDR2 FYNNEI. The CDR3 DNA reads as TGTGCCAGCAGTGGTCAGCTTGAGGTCTACAATGAGCAGTTCTTC. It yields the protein CASSGQLEVYNEQFF.

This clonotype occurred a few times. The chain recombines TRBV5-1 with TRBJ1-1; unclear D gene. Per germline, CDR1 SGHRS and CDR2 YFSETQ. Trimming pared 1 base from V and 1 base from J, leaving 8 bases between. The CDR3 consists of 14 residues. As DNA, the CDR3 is TGCGCCAGCAGCTTGACGAATAGGAACACTGAAGCTTTCTTT. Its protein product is CASSLTNRNTEAFF.

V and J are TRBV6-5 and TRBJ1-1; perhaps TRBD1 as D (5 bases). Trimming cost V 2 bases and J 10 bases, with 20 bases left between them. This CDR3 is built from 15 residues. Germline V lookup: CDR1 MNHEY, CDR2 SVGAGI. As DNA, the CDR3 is TGTGCCAGCAGTTACGCTTCCGGGGCCCTTAGGGGAGCTTTCTTT. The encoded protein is CASSYASGALRGAFF.

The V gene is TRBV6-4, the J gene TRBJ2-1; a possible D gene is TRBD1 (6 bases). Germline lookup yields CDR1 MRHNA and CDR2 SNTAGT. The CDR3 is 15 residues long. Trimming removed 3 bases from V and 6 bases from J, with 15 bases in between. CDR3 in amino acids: CASSESGAQGNEQFF. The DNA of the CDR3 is TGTGCCAGCAGTGAGTCAGGGGCCCAAGGCAATGAGCAGTTCTTC.

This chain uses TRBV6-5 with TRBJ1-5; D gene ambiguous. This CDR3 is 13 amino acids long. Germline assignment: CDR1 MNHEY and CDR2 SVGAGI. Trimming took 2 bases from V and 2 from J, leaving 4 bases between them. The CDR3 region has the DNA TGTGCCAGCAGTTACCGGGGCAATCAGCCCCAGCATTTT. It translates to CASSYRGNQPQHF.

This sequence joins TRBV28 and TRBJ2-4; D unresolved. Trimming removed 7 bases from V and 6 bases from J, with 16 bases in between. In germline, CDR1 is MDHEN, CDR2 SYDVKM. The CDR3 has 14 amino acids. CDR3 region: CASTPNDTPNIQYF. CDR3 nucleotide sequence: TGTGCCAGCACCCCGAATGACACTCCAAACATTCAGTACTTC.

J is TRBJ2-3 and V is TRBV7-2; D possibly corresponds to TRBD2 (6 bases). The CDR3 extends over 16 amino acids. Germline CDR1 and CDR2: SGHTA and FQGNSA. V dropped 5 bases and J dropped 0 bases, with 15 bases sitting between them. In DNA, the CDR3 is TGTGCCAGCAGCCAGAGGCGGGATGGTAGCACAGATACGCAGTATTTT. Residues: CASSQRRDGSTDTQYF.

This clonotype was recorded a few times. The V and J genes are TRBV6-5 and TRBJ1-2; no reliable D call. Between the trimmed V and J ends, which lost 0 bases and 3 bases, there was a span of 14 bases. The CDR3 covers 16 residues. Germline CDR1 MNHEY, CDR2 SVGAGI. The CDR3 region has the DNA TGTGCCAGCAGTTACTCCTCCCCCTCACGGGACTATGGCTACACCTTC. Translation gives CASSYSSPSRDYGYTF.

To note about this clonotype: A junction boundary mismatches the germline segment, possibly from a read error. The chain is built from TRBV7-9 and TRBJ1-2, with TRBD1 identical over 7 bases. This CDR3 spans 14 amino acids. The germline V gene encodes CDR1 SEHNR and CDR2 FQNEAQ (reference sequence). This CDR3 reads CASSLATGNYGYTF. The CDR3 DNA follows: TGTGCCAGCAGCCTAGCGACAGGGAACTATGGCTACACCTTC. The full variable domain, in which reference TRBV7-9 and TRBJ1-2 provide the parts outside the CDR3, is DTGVSQNPRHKITKRGQNVTFRCDPISEHNRLYWYRQTLGQGPEFLTYFQNEAQLEKSRLLSDRFSAERPKGSFSTLEIQRTEQGDSAMYLCASSLATGNYGYTFGSGTRLTVV.

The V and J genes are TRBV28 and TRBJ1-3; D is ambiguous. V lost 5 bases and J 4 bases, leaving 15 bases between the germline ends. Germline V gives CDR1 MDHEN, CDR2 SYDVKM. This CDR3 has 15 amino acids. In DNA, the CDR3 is TGTGCCAGCAGTGAGTCTGGGGTTAAGGGAAACACCATATATTTT. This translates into CASSESGVKGNTIYF.

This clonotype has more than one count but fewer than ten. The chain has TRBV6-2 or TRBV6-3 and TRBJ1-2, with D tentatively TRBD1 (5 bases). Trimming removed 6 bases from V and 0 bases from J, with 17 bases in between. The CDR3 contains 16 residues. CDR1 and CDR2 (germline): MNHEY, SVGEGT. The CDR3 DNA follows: TGTGCCAGCAGCCGAGGCAGGGCCCCAGCTAACTATGGCTACACCTTC. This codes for CASSRGRAPANYGYTF.

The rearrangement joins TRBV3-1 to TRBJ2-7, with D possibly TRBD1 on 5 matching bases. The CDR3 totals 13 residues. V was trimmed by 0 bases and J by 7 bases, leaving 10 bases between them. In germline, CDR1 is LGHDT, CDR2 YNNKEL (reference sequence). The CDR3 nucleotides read TGTGCCAGCAGCCAAGAAAGGGGCCGGGAGCAGTACTTC. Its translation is CASSQERGREQYF.

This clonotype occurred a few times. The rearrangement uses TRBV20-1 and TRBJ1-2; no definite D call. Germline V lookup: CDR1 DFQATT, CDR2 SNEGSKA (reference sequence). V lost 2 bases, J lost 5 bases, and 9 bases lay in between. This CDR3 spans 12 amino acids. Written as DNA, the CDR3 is TGCAGTGCTAGAAAGGCTGATTATGGCTACACCTTC. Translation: CSARKADYGYTF.